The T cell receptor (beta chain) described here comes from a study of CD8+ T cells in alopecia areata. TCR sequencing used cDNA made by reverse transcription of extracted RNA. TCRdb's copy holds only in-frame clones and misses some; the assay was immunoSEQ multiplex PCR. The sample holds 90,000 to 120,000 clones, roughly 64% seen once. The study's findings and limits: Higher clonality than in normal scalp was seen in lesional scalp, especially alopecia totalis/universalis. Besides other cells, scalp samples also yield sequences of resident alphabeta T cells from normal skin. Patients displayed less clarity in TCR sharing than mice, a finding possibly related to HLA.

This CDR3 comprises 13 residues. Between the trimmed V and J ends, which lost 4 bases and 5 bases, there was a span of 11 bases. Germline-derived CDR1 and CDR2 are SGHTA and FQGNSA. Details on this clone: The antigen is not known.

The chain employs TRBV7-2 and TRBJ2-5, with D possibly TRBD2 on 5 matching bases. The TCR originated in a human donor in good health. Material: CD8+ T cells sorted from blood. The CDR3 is CASSSLVAETQYF. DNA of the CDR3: TGTGCCAGCAGCTCACTAGTTGCGGAGACCCAGTACTTC.